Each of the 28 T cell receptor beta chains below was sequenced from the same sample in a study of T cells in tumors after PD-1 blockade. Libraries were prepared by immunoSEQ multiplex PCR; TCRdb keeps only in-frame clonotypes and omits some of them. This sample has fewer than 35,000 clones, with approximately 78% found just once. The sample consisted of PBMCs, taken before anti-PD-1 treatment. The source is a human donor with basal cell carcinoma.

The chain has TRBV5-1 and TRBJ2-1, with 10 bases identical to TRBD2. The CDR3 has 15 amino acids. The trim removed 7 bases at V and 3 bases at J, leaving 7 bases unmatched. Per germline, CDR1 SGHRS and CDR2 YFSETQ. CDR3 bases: TGCGCCAGCTTCTCGGGACTAGCGAGCTACAATGAGCAGTTCTTC. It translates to CASFSGLASYNEQFF.

CDR3 in DNA: TGCGCCAGCAGCTTGGGATATATGACAGATGAGCAGTTCTTC. Translation gives CASSLGYMTDEQFF. This chain connects TRBV5-1 to TRBJ2-1; tentatively, D is TRBD1 (5 bases). The CDR3 extends over 14 amino acids. CDR1 is SGHRS, CDR2 YFSETQ, per germline. Trimming pared 0 bases from V and 8 bases from J, leaving 12 bases between.

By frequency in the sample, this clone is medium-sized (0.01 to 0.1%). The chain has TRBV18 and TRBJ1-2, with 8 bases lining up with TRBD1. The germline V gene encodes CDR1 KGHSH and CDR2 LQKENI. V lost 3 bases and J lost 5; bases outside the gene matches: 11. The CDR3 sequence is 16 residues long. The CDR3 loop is CASSPLQGAPGYGYTF. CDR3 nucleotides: TGTGCCAGCTCACCTCTCCAGGGGGCGCCCGGATATGGCTACACCTTC.

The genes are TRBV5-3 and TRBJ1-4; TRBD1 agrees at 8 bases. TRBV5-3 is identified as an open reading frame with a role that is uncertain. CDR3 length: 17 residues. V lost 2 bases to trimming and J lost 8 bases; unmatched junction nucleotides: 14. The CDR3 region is CARSLGQGGLTSEKLFF. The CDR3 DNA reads TGTGCCAGAAGCTTAGGACAGGGCGGTCTCACGTCCGAAAAACTGTTTTTT.

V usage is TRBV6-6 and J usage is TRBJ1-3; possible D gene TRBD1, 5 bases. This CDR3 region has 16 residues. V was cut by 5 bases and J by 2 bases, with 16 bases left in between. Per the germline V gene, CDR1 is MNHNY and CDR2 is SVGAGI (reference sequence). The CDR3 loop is CASSAFQGTTGNTIYF. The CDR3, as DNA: TGTGCCAGCAGTGCCTTTCAGGGCACCACTGGAAACACCATATATTTT.

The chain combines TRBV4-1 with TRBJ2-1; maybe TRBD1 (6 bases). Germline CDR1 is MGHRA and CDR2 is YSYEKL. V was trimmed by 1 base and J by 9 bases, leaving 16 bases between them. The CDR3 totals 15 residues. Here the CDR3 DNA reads TGCGCCAGCAGCCAAGGGCCAGGGGTAGTGTTTGAGCAGTTCTTC. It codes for CASSQGPGVVFEQFF.

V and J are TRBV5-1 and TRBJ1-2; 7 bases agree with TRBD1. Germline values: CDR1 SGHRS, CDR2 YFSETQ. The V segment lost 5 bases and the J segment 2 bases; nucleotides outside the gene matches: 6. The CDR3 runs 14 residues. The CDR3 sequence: CASRAMDRNYGYTF. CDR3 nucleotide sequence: TGCGCCAGCAGGGCGATGGACAGGAACTATGGCTACACCTTC.

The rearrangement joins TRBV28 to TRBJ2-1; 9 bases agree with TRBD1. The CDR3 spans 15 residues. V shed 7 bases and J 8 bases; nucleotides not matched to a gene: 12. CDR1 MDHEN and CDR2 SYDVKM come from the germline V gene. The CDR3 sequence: CASTLIGTGRDEQFF. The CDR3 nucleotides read TGTGCCAGCACCCTCATAGGGACAGGGAGGGATGAGCAGTTCTTC.

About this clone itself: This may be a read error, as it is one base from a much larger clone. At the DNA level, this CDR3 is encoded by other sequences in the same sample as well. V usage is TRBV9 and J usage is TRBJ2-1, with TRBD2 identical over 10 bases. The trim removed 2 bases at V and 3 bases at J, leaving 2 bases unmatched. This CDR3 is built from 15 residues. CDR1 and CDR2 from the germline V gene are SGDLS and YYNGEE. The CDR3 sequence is CASSVGLAVYNEQFF. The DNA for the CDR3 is TGTGCCAGCAGCGTCGGACTAGCGGTCTACAATGAGCAGTTCTTC.

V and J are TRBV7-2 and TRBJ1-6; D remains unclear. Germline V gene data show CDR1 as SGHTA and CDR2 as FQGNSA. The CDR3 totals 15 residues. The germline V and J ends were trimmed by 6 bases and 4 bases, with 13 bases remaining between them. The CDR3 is CASSKAPAYNSPLHF. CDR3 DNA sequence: TGTGCCAGCAGTAAGGCCCCCGCTTATAATTCACCCCTCCACTTT.

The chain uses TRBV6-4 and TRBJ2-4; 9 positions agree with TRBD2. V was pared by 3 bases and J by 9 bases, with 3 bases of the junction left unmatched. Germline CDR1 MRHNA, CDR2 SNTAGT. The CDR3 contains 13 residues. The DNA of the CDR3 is TGTGCCAGCAGTGAGCTAGCGGGGAGCATTCAGTACTTC. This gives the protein CASSELAGSIQYF.

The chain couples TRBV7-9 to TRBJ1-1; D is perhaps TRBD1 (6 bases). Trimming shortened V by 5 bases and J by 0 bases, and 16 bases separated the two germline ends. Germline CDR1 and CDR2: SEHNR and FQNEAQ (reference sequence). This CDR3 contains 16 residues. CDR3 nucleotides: TGTGCCAGCAGCCCTGGACGGACAGCAGTGAACACTGAAGCTTTCTTT. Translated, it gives CASSPGRTAVNTEAFF.

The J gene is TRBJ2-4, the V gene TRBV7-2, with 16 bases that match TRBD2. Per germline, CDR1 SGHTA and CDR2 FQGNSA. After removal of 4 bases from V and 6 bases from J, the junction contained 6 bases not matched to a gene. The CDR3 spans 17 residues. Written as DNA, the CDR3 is TGTGCCAGCAGCTCGGGACTAGCGGGAGGGCCTGGAAACATTCAGTACTTC. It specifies CASSSGLAGGPGNIQYF.

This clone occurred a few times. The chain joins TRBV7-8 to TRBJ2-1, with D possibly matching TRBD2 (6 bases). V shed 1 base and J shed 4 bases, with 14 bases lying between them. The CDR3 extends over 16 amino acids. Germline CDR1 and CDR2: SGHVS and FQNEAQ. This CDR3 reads CASSLGVAVYYNEQFF. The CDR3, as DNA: TGTGCCAGCAGCTTAGGGGTAGCGGTCTATTACAATGAGCAGTTCTTC.

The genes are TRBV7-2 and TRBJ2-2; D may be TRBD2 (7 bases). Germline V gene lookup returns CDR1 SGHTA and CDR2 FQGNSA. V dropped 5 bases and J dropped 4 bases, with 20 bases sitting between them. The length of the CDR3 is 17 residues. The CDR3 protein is CASSPLGAGALTGELFF. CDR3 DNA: TGTGCCAGCAGCCCCCTAGGGGCGGGGGCACTCACCGGGGAGCTGTTTTTT.

CDR3 sequence: CASSTGLGSEQYF. The CDR3 DNA reads TGTGCCAGCAGTACCGGACTGGGGAGCGAGCAGTACTTC. This sequence joins TRBV27 and TRBJ2-7; tentative D call: TRBD2 (5 bases). V lost 5 bases, J lost 6 bases, and 14 bases lay in between. Germline assignment: CDR1 MNHEY and CDR2 SMNVEV (reference sequence). The CDR3 spans 13 residues.

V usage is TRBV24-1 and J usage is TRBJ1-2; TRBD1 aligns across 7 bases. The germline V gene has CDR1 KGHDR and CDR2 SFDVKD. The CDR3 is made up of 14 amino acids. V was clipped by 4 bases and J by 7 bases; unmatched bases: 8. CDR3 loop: CATSENWDSSGYTF. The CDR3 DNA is TGTGCCACCAGTGAAAACTGGGACAGCTCTGGCTACACCTTC.

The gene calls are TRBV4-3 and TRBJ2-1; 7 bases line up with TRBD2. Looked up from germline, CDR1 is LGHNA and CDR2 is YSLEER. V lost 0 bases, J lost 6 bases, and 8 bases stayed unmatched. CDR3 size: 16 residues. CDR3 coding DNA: TGCGCCAGCAGCCAAGAACCGGGACTAACATTCAATGAGCAGTTCTTC. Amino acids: CASSQEPGLTFNEQFF.

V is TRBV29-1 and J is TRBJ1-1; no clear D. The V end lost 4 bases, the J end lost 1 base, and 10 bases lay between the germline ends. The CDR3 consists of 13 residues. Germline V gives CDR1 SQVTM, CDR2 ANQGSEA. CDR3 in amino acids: CSVGREQNTEAFF. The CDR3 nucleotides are TGCAGCGTTGGACGGGAACAGAACACTGAAGCTTTCTTT.

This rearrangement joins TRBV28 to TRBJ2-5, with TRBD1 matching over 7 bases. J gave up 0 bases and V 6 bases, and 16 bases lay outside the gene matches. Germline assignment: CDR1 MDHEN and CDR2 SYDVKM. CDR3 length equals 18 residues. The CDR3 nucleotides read TGTGCCAGCAGAGTGTCCAAGGGGACAGCTAATAACCAAGAGACCCAGTACTTC. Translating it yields CASRVSKGTANNQETQYF. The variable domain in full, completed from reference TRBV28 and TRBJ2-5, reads DVKVTQSSRYLVKRTGEKVFLECVQDMDHENMFWYRQDPGLGLRLIYFSYDVKMKEKGDIPEGYSVSREKKERFSLILESASTNQTSMYLCASRVSKGTANNQETQYFGPGTRLLVL.

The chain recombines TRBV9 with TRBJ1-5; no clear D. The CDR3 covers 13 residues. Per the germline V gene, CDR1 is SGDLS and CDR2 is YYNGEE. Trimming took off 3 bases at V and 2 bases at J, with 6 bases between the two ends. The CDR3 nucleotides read TGTGCCAGCAGCGCCTCAGGCAATCAGCCCCAGCATTTT. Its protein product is CASSASGNQPQHF.

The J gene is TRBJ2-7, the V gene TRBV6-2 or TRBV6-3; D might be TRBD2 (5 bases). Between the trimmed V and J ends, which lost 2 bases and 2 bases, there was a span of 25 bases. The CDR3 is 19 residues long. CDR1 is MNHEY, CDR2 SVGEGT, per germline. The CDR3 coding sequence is TGTGCCAGCAGTTACCCCCACCCGAATTCGGGAATAGGAACCTACGAGCAGTACTTC. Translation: CASSYPHPNSGIGTYEQYF.

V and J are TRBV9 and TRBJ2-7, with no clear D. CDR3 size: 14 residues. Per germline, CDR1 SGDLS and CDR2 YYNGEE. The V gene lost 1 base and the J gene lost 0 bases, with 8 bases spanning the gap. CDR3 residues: CASSVRSLSYEQYF. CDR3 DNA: TGTGCCAGCAGCGTAAGATCACTCTCCTACGAGCAGTACTTC. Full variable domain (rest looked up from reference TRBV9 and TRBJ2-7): DSGVTQTPKHLITATGQRVTLRCSPRSGDLSVYWYQQSLDQGLQFLIQYYNGEERAKGNILERFSAQQFPDLHSELNLSSLELGDSALYFCASSVRSLSYEQYFGPGTRLTVT.

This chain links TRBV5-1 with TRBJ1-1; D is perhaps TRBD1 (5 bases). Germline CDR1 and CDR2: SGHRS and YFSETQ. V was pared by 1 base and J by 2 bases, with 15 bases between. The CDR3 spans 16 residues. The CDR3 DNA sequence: TGCGCCAGCAGCTTGAGGGCAGGGAAGTCCAACACTGAAGCTTTCTTT. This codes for CASSLRAGKSNTEAFF.

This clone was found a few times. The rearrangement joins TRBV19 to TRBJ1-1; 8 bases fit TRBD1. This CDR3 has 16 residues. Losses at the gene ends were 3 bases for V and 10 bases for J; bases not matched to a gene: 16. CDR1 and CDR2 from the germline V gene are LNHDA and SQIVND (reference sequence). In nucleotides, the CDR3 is TGTGCCAGTAGTATTTTCAGGGGGCGTCGAGCAATAGGAGCTTTCTTT. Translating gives CASSIFRGRRAIGAFF.

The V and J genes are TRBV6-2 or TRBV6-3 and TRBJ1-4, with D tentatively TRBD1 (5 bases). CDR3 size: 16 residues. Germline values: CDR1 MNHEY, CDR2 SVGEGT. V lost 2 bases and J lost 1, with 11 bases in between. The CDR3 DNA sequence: TGTGCCAGCAGTTACGGGACGGAGGGAACTAATGAAAAACTGTTTTTT. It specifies CASSYGTEGTNEKLFF.

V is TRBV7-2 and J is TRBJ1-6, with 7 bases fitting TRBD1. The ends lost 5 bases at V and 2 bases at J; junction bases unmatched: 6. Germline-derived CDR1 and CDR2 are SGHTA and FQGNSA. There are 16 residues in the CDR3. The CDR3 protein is CASSLRGTAYNSPLHF. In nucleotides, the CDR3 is TGTGCCAGCAGCCTCCGGGGGACAGCCTATAATTCACCCCTCCACTTT.

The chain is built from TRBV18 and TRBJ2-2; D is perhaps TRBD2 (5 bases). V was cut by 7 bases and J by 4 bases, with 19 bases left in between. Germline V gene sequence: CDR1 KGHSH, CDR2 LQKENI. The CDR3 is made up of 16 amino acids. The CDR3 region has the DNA TGTGCCAGCTACCGATGGACTGGCCCGTCCACCGGGGAGCTGTTTTTT. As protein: CASYRWTGPSTGELFF.